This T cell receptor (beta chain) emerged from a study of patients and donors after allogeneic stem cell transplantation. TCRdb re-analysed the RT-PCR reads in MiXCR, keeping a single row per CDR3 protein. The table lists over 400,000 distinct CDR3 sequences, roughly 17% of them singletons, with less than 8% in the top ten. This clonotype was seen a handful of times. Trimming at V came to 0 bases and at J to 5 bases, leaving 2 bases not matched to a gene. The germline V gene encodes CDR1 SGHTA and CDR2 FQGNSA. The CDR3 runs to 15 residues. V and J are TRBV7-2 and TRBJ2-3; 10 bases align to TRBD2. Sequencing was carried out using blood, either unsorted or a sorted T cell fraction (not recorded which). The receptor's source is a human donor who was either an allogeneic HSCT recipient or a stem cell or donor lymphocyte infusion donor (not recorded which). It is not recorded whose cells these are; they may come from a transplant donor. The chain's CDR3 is CASSLAAGGKDTQYF. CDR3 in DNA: TGTGCCAGCAGCTTAGCAGCGGGGGGGAAAGATACGCAGTATTTT. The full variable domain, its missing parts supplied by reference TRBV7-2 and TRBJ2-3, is GAGVSQSPSNKVTEKGKDVELRCDPISGHTALYWYRQSLGQGLEFLIYFQGNSAPDKSGLPSDRFSAERTGGSVSTLTIQRTQQEDSAVYLCASSLAAGGKDTQYFGPGTRLTVL.